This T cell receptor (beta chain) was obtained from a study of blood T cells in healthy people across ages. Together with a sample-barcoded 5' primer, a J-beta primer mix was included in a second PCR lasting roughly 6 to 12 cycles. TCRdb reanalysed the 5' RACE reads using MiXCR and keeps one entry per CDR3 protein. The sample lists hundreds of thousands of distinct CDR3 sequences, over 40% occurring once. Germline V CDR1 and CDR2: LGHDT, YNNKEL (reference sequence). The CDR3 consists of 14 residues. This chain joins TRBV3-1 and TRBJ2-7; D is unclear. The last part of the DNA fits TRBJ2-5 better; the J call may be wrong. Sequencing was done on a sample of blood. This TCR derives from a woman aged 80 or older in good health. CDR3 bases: TGTGCCAGCAGCCAGAGGTGGAAAGGAGAGACCCAGTACTTC. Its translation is CASSQRWKGETQYF.